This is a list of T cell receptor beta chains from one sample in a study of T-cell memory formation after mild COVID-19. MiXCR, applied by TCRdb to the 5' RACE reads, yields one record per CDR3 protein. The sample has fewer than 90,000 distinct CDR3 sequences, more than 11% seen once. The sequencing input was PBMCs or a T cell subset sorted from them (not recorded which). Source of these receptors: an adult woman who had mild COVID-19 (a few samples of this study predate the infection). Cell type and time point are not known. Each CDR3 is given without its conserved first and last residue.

CDR3aa: ASSLMAEPQH
v_gene: TRBV12-3/TRBV12-4
j_gene: TRBJ1-5

CDR3aa: ASSQAGQGFYEQY
v_gene: TRBV4-1
j_gene: TRBJ2-7

CDR3aa: AWSGPPGPVNEQF
v_gene: TRBV30
j_gene: TRBJ2-1

CDR3aa: SARPLRGYGYT
v_gene: TRBV20-1
j_gene: TRBJ1-2

CDR3aa: ASRGRDGNTGELF
v_gene: TRBV9
j_gene: TRBJ2-2

CDR3aa: ASSPVGQFGYGYT
v_gene: TRBV4-1
j_gene: TRBJ1-2

CDR3aa: ASSLGPPPQLYEQY
v_gene: TRBV5-1
j_gene: TRBJ2-7

CDR3aa: ASSFWGGGANVLT
v_gene: TRBV27
j_gene: TRBJ2-6

CDR3aa: AWSVTGETQY
v_gene: TRBV30
j_gene: TRBJ2-5

CDR3aa: ASSLPPAGGYYNEQF
v_gene: TRBV7-9
j_gene: TRBJ2-1

CDR3aa: ATSNSRTGRTGELF
v_gene: TRBV15
j_gene: TRBJ2-2

CDR3aa: ASSLSSNQPQH
v_gene: TRBV12-3/TRBV12-4
j_gene: TRBJ1-5

CDR3aa: ASSQSRTIEYEQY
v_gene: TRBV23-1
j_gene: TRBJ2-7

CDR3aa: ASSQDMSPYNEQF
v_gene: TRBV4-3
j_gene: TRBJ2-1

CDR3aa: ASSQAGPLPTYEQY
v_gene: TRBV4-1
j_gene: TRBJ2-7

CDR3aa: ASSDSNGGAGELF
v_gene: TRBV5-1
j_gene: TRBJ2-2

CDR3aa: ASSRREGLAGVSEQF
v_gene: TRBV4-3
j_gene: TRBJ2-1

CDR3aa: ASSQGVTYEQY
v_gene: TRBV6-5
j_gene: TRBJ2-7

CDR3aa: ASSQDPGDEQF
v_gene: TRBV4-3
j_gene: TRBJ2-1

CDR3aa: ASTATEGGFGAYTDTQY
v_gene: TRBV4-1
j_gene: TRBJ2-3

CDR3aa: ASSHDLAGGNTGELF
v_gene: TRBV4-1
j_gene: TRBJ2-2

CDR3aa: ASSLEYNPGGPDEQY
v_gene: TRBV5-1
j_gene: TRBJ2-7

CDR3aa: ASRRGGTGELF
v_gene: TRBV21-1
j_gene: TRBJ2-2

CDR3aa: ASSSGPGGPKLF
v_gene: TRBV7-6
j_gene: TRBJ1-4

CDR3aa: ASSEGPSSETQY
v_gene: TRBV6-1
j_gene: TRBJ2-5

CDR3aa: ASSAPFETQY
v_gene: TRBV7-9
j_gene: TRBJ2-5

CDR3aa: AVGEGVANTGELF
v_gene: TRBV7-7
j_gene: TRBJ2-2

CDR3aa: ASSSPDRETLTGELF
v_gene: TRBV7-6
j_gene: TRBJ2-2

CDR3aa: ASSLRDSGPANEQF
v_gene: TRBV7-3
j_gene: TRBJ2-1

CDR3aa: ASSLGPQTQY
v_gene: TRBV7-9
j_gene: TRBJ2-5

CDR3aa: SLPQGAGETQY
v_gene: TRBV20-1
j_gene: TRBJ2-5

CDR3aa: ASSYIQGAKNIQY
v_gene: TRBV12-3/TRBV12-4
j_gene: TRBJ2-4

CDR3aa: ASSQAANSPLH
v_gene: TRBV4-3
j_gene: TRBJ1-6

CDR3aa: ASSRSGGDYNEQF
v_gene: TRBV7-2
j_gene: TRBJ2-1

CDR3aa: ASSWPQVEGDWTGAYNEQF
v_gene: TRBV6-6
j_gene: TRBJ2-1

CDR3aa: ASSFAYGGLTDTQY
v_gene: TRBV5-1
j_gene: TRBJ2-3

CDR3aa: ASSRGNEQF
v_gene: TRBV7-9
j_gene: TRBJ2-1

CDR3aa: ASSYRDWETQY
v_gene: TRBV6-5
j_gene: TRBJ2-5

CDR3aa: ASSLDAGVNEQF
v_gene: TRBV7-9
j_gene: TRBJ2-1

CDR3aa: ASSPRQGVREQF
v_gene: TRBV9
j_gene: TRBJ2-1

CDR3aa: ASSQSEDPAGDEQF
v_gene: TRBV14
j_gene: TRBJ2-1

CDR3aa: ASSQGIDNEQF
v_gene: TRBV6-5
j_gene: TRBJ2-1

CDR3aa: ASSYSPLAGEVNEQF
v_gene: TRBV6-5
j_gene: TRBJ2-1

CDR3aa: ASSYNNEQF
v_gene: TRBV9
j_gene: TRBJ2-1

CDR3aa: ASSPPRTGNTEAF
v_gene: TRBV3-1
j_gene: TRBJ1-1

CDR3aa: ASSLYSGGVTDTQY
v_gene: TRBV7-2
j_gene: TRBJ2-3

CDR3aa: ASTDMDSPYNEQF
v_gene: TRBV6-5
j_gene: TRBJ2-1

CDR3aa: ASSQDTIIGTTTYEQY
v_gene: TRBV4-3
j_gene: TRBJ2-7

CDR3aa: ASSYSGGDGPEAF
v_gene: TRBV6-5
j_gene: TRBJ1-1

CDR3aa: ASSLLAGAANYGYT
v_gene: TRBV7-9
j_gene: TRBJ1-2

CDR3aa: ASSHPFRTGENSPLH
v_gene: TRBV13
j_gene: TRBJ1-6